This T cell receptor (beta chain) was found in a study of type 1 and type 2 diabetes patients. The PCR template was genomic DNA. Amplification of the beta chain CDR3 used 30 forward and 13 reverse multiplex primers. Via MiXCR, TCRdb re-called the multiplex PCR reads, giving one row per CDR3 protein. The sample shows under 300,000 distinct CDR3 sequences, around 47% of them seen only once. The sequenced sample was peripheral blood mononuclear cells (PBMCs). This clonotype was obtained from a man aged 18 to 29 with type 2 diabetes.

CDR3 protein: CASSIPPNEQFF. The CDR3 coding sequence is TGTGCCAGTAGTATTCCGCCCAATGAGCAGTTCTTC. The chain uses TRBV19 and TRBJ2-1; D is undetermined. CDR3 size: 12 residues. The germline CDR1 and CDR2 sequences are LNHDA and SQIVND (reference sequence). V shed 3 bases and J shed 6 bases, with 6 bases lying between them.